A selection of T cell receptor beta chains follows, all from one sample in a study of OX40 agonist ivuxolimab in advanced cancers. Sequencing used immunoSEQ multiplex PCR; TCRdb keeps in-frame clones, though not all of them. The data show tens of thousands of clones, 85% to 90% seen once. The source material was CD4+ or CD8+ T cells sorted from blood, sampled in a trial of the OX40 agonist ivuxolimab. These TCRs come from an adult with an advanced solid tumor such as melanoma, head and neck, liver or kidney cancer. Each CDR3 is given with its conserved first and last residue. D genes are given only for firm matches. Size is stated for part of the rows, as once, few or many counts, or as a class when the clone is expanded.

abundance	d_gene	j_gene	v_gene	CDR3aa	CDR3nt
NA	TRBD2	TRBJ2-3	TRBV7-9	CASRRTSGSVADTQYF	TGTGCCAGCAGGCGGACTAGCGGGAGTGTAGCAGATACGCAGTATTTT
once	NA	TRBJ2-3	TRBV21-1	CASSKPRGLAGGIGTDTQYF	TGTGCCAGCAGCAAGCCCAGGGGCCTAGCGGGAGGAATAGGCACAGATACGCAGTATTTT
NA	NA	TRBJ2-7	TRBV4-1	CASSQDLGFSGQGRAYEQYF	TGCGCCAGCAGCCAAGATCTTGGCTTTAGTGGTCAGGGAAGGGCCTACGAGCAGTACTTC
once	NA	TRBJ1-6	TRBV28	CASSLFGPYNNSPLHF	TGTGCCAGCAGTTTATTTGGGCCATACAATAATTCACCCCTCCACTTT
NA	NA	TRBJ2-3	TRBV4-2	CASSQRQLVADTQYF	TGTGCCAGCAGCCAACGCCAACTCGTTGCAGATACGCAGTATTTT
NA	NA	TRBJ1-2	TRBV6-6	CASSYSGLTRDYGYTF	TGTGCCAGCAGTTACTCTGGGCTCACGAGGGACTATGGCTACACCTTC
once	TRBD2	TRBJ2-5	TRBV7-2	CASSSYRDYTQYF	TGTGCCAGCAGCTCGTACCGGGACTATACCCAGTACTTC
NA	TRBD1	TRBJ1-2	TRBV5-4	CASSVGQGRDGYGYTF	TGTGCCAGCAGCGTGGGACAGGGGAGGGATGGCTATGGCTACACCTTC
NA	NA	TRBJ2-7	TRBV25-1	CASSAYYEQYF	TGTGCCAGCAGTGCATACTACGAGCAGTACTTC
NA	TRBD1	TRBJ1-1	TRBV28	CASSSVGTAYEAFF	TGTGCCAGCAGTTCAGTTGGGACAGCATATGAAGCTTTCTTT
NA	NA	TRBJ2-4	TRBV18	CASSPQYKGNIQYF	TGTGCCAGCTCACCCCAGTATAAGGGAAACATTCAGTACTTC
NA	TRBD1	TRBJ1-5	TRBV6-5	CASSPTGASNQPQHF	TGTGCCAGCAGCCCGACAGGGGCGAGCAATCAGCCCCAGCATTTT
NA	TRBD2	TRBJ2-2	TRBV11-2	CASSSMGSGRAYHGELFF	TGTGCCAGCAGCTCCATGGGTAGCGGGAGGGCCTATCACGGGGAGCTGTTTTTT
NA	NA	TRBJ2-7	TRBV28	CASSLWGSGSYEQYF	TGTGCCAGCAGTTTATGGGGGTCGGGGAGCTACGAGCAGTACTTC
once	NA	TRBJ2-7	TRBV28	CASRDPHEQYF	TGTGCCAGCAGGGATCCCCACGAGCAGTACTTC
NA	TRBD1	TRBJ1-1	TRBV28	CASSSYPRTGTEAFF	TGTGCCAGCAGTTCCTACCCCCGGACAGGGACCGAAGCTTTCTTT
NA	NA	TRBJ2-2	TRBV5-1	CASSPGGINTGELFF	TGCGCCAGCAGCCCCGGGGGAATTAACACCGGGGAGCTGTTTTTT
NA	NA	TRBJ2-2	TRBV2	CAGRGTGELFF	TGTGCGGGACGGGGTACCGGGGAGCTGTTTTTT
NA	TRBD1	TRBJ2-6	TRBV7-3	CASSLSGGGSGANVLTF	TGTGCCAGCAGCTTATCAGGGGGTGGCTCTGGGGCCAACGTCCTGACTTTC
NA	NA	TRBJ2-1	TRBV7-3	CASSRSYGGNYNEQFF	TGTGCCAGCAGCCGGTCCTATGGCGGGAACTACAATGAGCAGTTCTTC
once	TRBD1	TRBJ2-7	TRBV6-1	CASSEAWTGKRQLRHEQYF	TGTGCCAGCAGTGAAGCCTGGACAGGAAAACGACAACTCCGGCACGAGCAGTACTTC
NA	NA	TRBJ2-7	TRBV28	CASSRTDGNLYEQYF	TGTGCCAGCAGCCGGACGGACGGAAACCTTTACGAGCAGTACTTC
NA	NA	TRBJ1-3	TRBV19	CASSISGTAGNTIYF	TGTGCCAGTAGTATTTCAGGGACGGCTGGAAACACCATATATTTT
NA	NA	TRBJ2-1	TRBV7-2	CASSLGLGGSYNEQFF	TGTGCCAGCAGCTTAGGATTGGGGGGCTCCTACAATGAGCAGTTCTTC
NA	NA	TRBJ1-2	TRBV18	CASSLLQDTYGYTF	TGTGCCAGCTCACTCTTACAGGACACCTATGGCTACACCTTC
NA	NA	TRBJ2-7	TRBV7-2	CASSYEGFGEQYF	TGTGCCAGCAGCTACGAGGGGTTTGGGGAGCAGTACTTC
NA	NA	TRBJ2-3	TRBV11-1	CASSSSGPARDTQYF	TGTGCCAGCAGCTCCAGCGGTCCAGCAAGGGATACGCAGTATTTT
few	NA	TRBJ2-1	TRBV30	CAWANSGSSYNEQFF	TGTGCCTGGGCCAATAGCGGTAGCTCCTACAATGAGCAGTTCTTC
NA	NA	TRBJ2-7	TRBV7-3	CASSLTGRGHYEQYF	TGTGCCAGCAGCTTAACTGGGAGGGGGCACTACGAGCAGTACTTC
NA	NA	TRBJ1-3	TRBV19	CASSDRRNTIYF	TGTGCCAGTAGTGACAGAAGAAACACCATATATTTT
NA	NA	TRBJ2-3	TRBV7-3	CASSPNGVETDTQYF	TGTGCCAGCAGCCCAAATGGGGTAGAAACAGATACGCAGTATTTT
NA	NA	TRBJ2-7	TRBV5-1	CASSLEVRDEQYF	TGCGCCAGCAGCTTGGAAGTTAGGGACGAGCAGTACTTC
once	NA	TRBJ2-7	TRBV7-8	CASNVKRDKIEQYF	TGTGCCAGCAACGTCAAGAGGGACAAGATCGAGCAGTACTTC
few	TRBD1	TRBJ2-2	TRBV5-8	CASSATGTGELFF	TGTGCCAGCAGCGCGACAGGGACCGGGGAGCTGTTTTTT
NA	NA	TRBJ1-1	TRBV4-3	CASSQSVTGNTEAFF	TGCGCCAGCAGCCAATCCGTGACAGGCAACACTGAAGCTTTCTTT
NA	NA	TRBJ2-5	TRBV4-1	CASSQVWQGLYQETQYF	TGCGCCAGCAGCCAAGTTTGGCAGGGACTTTACCAAGAGACCCAGTACTTC
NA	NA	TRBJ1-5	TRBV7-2	CASSSLHGADQPQHF	TGTGCCAGCAGCTCGTTACATGGCGCCGATCAGCCCCAGCATTTT
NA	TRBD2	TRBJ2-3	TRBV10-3	CAISETSGTDTQYF	TGTGCCATCAGTGAGACTAGCGGTACAGATACGCAGTATTTT
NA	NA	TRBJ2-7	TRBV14	CASSPSHVGQYF	TGTGCCAGCAGCCCATCACATGTCGGGCAGTACTTC
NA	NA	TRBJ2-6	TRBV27	CASSPYLFGANVLTF	TGTGCCAGCAGTCCATATCTCTTTGGGGCCAACGTCCTGACTTTC
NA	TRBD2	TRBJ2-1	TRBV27	CASSKASGSSYNEQFF	TGTGCCAGCAGCAAGGCTAGCGGGAGCTCCTACAATGAGCAGTTCTTC
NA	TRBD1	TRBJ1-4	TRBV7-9	CASSPWTGLNEKLFF	TGTGCCAGCAGCCCATGGACAGGCCTTAATGAAAAACTGTTTTTT
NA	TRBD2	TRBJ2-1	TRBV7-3	CASSFGRAAYNEQFF	TGTGCCAGCAGCTTCGGGAGGGCAGCCTACAATGAGCAGTTCTTC
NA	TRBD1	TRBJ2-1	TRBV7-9	CASSLGAGGVDEQFF	TGTGCCAGCAGCTTAGGGGCAGGGGGAGTCGATGAGCAGTTCTTC